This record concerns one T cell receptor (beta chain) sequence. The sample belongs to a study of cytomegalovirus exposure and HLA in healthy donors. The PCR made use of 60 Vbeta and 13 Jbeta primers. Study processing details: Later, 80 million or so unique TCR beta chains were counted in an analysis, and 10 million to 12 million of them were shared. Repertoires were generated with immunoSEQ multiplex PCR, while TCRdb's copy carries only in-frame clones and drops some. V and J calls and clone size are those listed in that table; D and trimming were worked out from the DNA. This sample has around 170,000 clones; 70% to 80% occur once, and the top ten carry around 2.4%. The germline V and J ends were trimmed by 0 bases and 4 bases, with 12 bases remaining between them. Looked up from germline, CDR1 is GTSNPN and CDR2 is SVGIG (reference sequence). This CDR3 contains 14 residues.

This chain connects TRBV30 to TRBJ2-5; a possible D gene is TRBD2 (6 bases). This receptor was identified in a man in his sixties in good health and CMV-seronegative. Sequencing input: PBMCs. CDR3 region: CAWSVLGLGETQYF. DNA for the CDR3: TGTGCCTGGAGTGTGTTGGGACTTGGAGAGACCCAGTACTTC.